These T cell receptor beta chains were read from a single sample in a study of T cell repertoires in cytomegalovirus infection. TCRdb reprocessed the reads with MiXCR, giving one entry per CDR3 protein. This table has around 300,000 distinct CDR3 sequences, 20% to 30% appearing once. Sequences were obtained from PBMCs. The receptors were sampled from a human donor in good health (CMV status not recorded). Some clones in this sample may be carry-over from other donors' samples. The CDR3 runs from the conserved cysteine through the conserved F or W. D genes are given only for firm matches. Where a row states a size, it is once, few, many or the class of an expanded clone; other rows omit it.

V gene: TRBV29-1; D gene: TRBD1; clone size: -; J gene: TRBJ2-1; CDR3 DNA: TGCAGCGTGAAACTAGGACAGGGGATATCAAATGAGCAGTTCTTC; CDR3 protein: CSVKLGQGISNEQFF
V gene: TRBV4-1; D gene: -; clone size: -; J gene: TRBJ1-4; CDR3 DNA: TGCGCCAGCAGCCAAACCGTGTTCCTTAATGAAAAACTGTTTTTT; CDR3 protein: CASSQTVFLNEKLFF
V gene: TRBV7-3; D gene: -; clone size: many; J gene: TRBJ1-1; CDR3 DNA: TGTGCCAGCAGCTTAACGAGGGCAGGGGAAACTGAAGCTTTCTTT; CDR3 protein: CASSLTRAGETEAFF
V gene: TRBV11-2; D gene: TRBD1; clone size: -; J gene: TRBJ2-7; CDR3 DNA: TGTGCCAGCAGCTTAGGGTTGCAGGGGGCCCACGAGCAGTACTTC; CDR3 protein: CASSLGLQGAHEQYF
V gene: TRBV7-9; D gene: TRBD2; clone size: many; J gene: TRBJ2-3; CDR3 DNA: TGTGCCAGCAGCTTAGCGGCTAGCGGGGACACAGATACGCAGTATTTT; CDR3 protein: CASSLAASGDTDTQYF
V gene: TRBV7-2; D gene: -; clone size: many; J gene: TRBJ1-1; CDR3 DNA: TGTGCCAGCAGCTTAGACACCTCGAGGACTGAAGCTTTCTTT; CDR3 protein: CASSLDTSRTEAFF
V gene: TRBV2; D gene: -; clone size: once; J gene: TRBJ2-1; CDR3 DNA: TGTGCCAGCAGCAGAGACCCCCCCTCCTACAATGAGCAGTTCTTC; CDR3 protein: CASSRDPPSYNEQFF
V gene: TRBV20-1; D gene: TRBD1; clone size: few; J gene: TRBJ1-2; CDR3 DNA: TGCAGTGCTAGACGGACAGGGGATGGCTACACCTTC; CDR3 protein: CSARRTGDGYTF
V gene: TRBV10-2; D gene: -; clone size: -; J gene: TRBJ1-2; CDR3 DNA: TGCGCCAGCAGCGAAGGCGGGGGCTATGGCTACACCTTC; CDR3 protein: CASSEGGGYGYTF
V gene: TRBV7-2; D gene: -; clone size: once; J gene: TRBJ2-6; CDR3 DNA: TGTGCCAGCAGCTTAGTGGCGGGGGGGAGGACAGGGGGTCGTAGGGGGGCCAACGTCCTGACTTTC; CDR3 protein: CASSLVAGGRTGGRRGANVLTF
V gene: TRBV7-2; D gene: -; clone size: many; J gene: TRBJ2-7; CDR3 DNA: TGTGCCAGCAGCTTAGGGACTGGATGGGGCTACGAGCAGTACTTC; CDR3 protein: CASSLGTGWGYEQYF
V gene: TRBV7-2; D gene: -; clone size: many; J gene: TRBJ1-6; CDR3 DNA: TGTGCCAGCAGCCCGGACTCCTTGGATTCACCCCTCCACTTT; CDR3 protein: CASSPDSLDSPLHF
V gene: TRBV20-1; D gene: TRBD1; clone size: few; J gene: TRBJ1-4; CDR3 DNA: TGCAGTGCTCAAAAAGGTGCACAGGGGGGTGAAAAACTGTTTTTT; CDR3 protein: CSAQKGAQGGEKLFF
V gene: TRBV20-1; D gene: TRBD1; clone size: -; J gene: TRBJ1-5; CDR3 DNA: TGCAGTGCTAGAGTCGACAGGGCAGGTTATACGCCCCAGCATTTT; CDR3 protein: CSARVDRAGYTPQHF
V gene: TRBV5-6; D gene: TRBD2; clone size: -; J gene: TRBJ2-1; CDR3 DNA: TGTGCCAGCAGCTTGACACTAGCGGGGTACAATGAGCAGTTCTTC; CDR3 protein: CASSLTLAGYNEQFF
V gene: TRBV4-3; D gene: TRBD1; clone size: once; J gene: TRBJ1-1; CDR3 DNA: TGCGCCAGCAGCCAAGGGAAAGAACAGGGGCACATGAACACTGAAGCTTTCTTT; CDR3 protein: CASSQGKEQGHMNTEAFF
V gene: TRBV20-1; D gene: -; clone size: -; J gene: TRBJ1-6; CDR3 DNA: TGCAGTACACGGGACACCGATTCACCCCTCCACTTT; CDR3 protein: CSTRDTDSPLHF
V gene: TRBV28; D gene: TRBD1; clone size: -; J gene: TRBJ1-5; CDR3 DNA: TGTGCCAGCAGTTGGACAGGGGTGAGTCAGCCCCAGCATTTT; CDR3 protein: CASSWTGVSQPQHF
V gene: TRBV7-3; D gene: TRBD1; clone size: few; J gene: TRBJ2-7; CDR3 DNA: TGTGCCAGCAGCTTAAAAGGGACAGGGCCCTACGAGCAGTACTTC; CDR3 protein: CASSLKGTGPYEQYF
V gene: TRBV15; D gene: -; clone size: few; J gene: TRBJ1-6; CDR3 DNA: TGTGCCACCAGCAGAGATCGGTCACCCCTCCACTTT; CDR3 protein: CATSRDRSPLHF
V gene: TRBV30; D gene: -; clone size: -; J gene: TRBJ2-7; CDR3 DNA: TGTGCCTGGAGTGTTACAGGGAGCGAGCAGTACTTC; CDR3 protein: CAWSVTGSEQYF
V gene: TRBV5-6; D gene: TRBD2; clone size: -; J gene: TRBJ2-3; CDR3 DNA: TGTGCCAGCAGCTTGGTGGATTCGGCTAGCGGAGATACGCAGTATTTT; CDR3 protein: CASSLVDSASGDTQYF
V gene: TRBV28; D gene: TRBD1; clone size: few; J gene: TRBJ2-7; CDR3 DNA: TGTGCCATCAGACAGGGTGTCTCCTACGAGCAGTACTTC; CDR3 protein: CAIRQGVSYEQYF
V gene: TRBV11-1; D gene: TRBD1; clone size: many; J gene: TRBJ2-7; CDR3 DNA: TGTGCCAGCAGCCCCCACTTGGACAGGGGAAGTTACGAGCAGTACTTC; CDR3 protein: CASSPHLDRGSYEQYF
V gene: TRBV7-2; D gene: TRBD2; clone size: many; J gene: TRBJ2-2; CDR3 DNA: TGTGCCAGCAGCCTCACACTAGCGGGTGCCGTGGCCGGGGAGCTGTTTTTT; CDR3 protein: CASSLTLAGAVAGELFF
V gene: TRBV2; D gene: -; clone size: few; J gene: TRBJ2-1; CDR3 DNA: TGTGCCAGCAGTGTAACGGGAGTCTACAATGAGCAGTTCTTC; CDR3 protein: CASSVTGVYNEQFF
V gene: TRBV28; D gene: -; clone size: few; J gene: TRBJ2-1; CDR3 DNA: TGTGCCAGCAGAGCTTGGGGCAGTACAATTTCCTACAATGAGCAGTTCTTC; CDR3 protein: CASRAWGSTISYNEQFF
V gene: TRBV4-1; D gene: TRBD2; clone size: -; J gene: TRBJ2-5; CDR3 DNA: TGCGCCAGCAGCCAGGAACTAGCGGGGGGGCCCCAGAAAGAGACCCAGTACTTC; CDR3 protein: CASSQELAGGPQKETQYF
V gene: TRBV3-1; D gene: TRBD1; clone size: -; J gene: TRBJ1-1; CDR3 DNA: TGTGCCAGCGGGGACAGTTTAAGAACTGAAGCTTTCTTT; CDR3 protein: CASGDSLRTEAFF
V gene: TRBV7-2; D gene: TRBD2; clone size: many; J gene: TRBJ2-5; CDR3 DNA: TGTGCCAGCAGCTTGGGACTAGGTAGGGTCCAAGAGACCCAGTACTTC; CDR3 protein: CASSLGLGRVQETQYF
V gene: TRBV4-2; D gene: -; clone size: few; J gene: TRBJ2-1; CDR3 DNA: TGTGCCAGCAGCCAAGACAGGGTCAATGAGCAGTTCTTC; CDR3 protein: CASSQDRVNEQFF
V gene: TRBV7-2; D gene: -; clone size: many; J gene: TRBJ1-1; CDR3 DNA: TGTGCCAGCAGCTTACCGTTTTCTGAAGCTTTCTTT; CDR3 protein: CASSLPFSEAFF
V gene: TRBV28; D gene: -; clone size: -; J gene: TRBJ1-1; CDR3 DNA: TGTGCCAGCAGTTTACTAGGGGCGAACACTGAAGCTTTCTTT; CDR3 protein: CASSLLGANTEAFF
V gene: TRBV14; D gene: TRBD1; clone size: -; J gene: TRBJ2-1; CDR3 DNA: TGTGCCAGCAGCCGAACAGGGGGATACTCCTACAATGAGCAGTTCTTC; CDR3 protein: CASSRTGGYSYNEQFF
V gene: TRBV7-4; D gene: -; clone size: once; J gene: TRBJ2-1; CDR3 DNA: TGTGCCAGCAGCTTAATCGGGCAAGGGAGGTCCTACAATGAGCAGTTCTTC; CDR3 protein: CASSLIGQGRSYNEQFF
V gene: TRBV6-1; D gene: TRBD2; clone size: -; J gene: TRBJ2-3; CDR3 DNA: TGTGCCAGCAGTATCTCTAGCGGGAGGGCGTCAGATACGCAGTATTTT; CDR3 protein: CASSISSGRASDTQYF
V gene: TRBV12-3/TRBV12-4; D gene: -; clone size: many; J gene: TRBJ2-5; CDR3 DNA: TGTGCCAGCGGGCTGGCAGGGCGGGAGACCCAGTACTTC; CDR3 protein: CASGLAGRETQYF
V gene: TRBV4-3; D gene: TRBD2; clone size: few; J gene: TRBJ2-1; CDR3 DNA: TGCGCCAGCAGCCAAGGGGGCGGGAGGCACAATGAGCAGTTCTTC; CDR3 protein: CASSQGGGRHNEQFF
V gene: TRBV12-3/TRBV12-4; D gene: -; clone size: many; J gene: TRBJ2-3; CDR3 DNA: TGTGCCAGCAGACACACTAGCAGAAGAGATACGCAGTATTTT; CDR3 protein: CASRHTSRRDTQYF
V gene: TRBV6-2/TRBV6-3; D gene: TRBD1; clone size: many; J gene: TRBJ2-4; CDR3 DNA: TGTGCCAGCAGTGGGCCGGGACAGAAGGACAAAAACATTCAGTACTTC; CDR3 protein: CASSGPGQKDKNIQYF
V gene: TRBV20-1; D gene: TRBD1; clone size: -; J gene: TRBJ2-7; CDR3 DNA: TGCAGTGCTAGTCTCGGGCCTCGGGGACAGCGTATCTACGAGCAGTACTTC; CDR3 protein: CSASLGPRGQRIYEQYF
V gene: TRBV20-1; D gene: TRBD1; clone size: -; J gene: TRBJ1-2; CDR3 DNA: TGCAGTGCTCGACAGGGGGCCAACTATGGCTACACCTTC; CDR3 protein: CSARQGANYGYTF
V gene: TRBV5-1; D gene: -; clone size: few; J gene: TRBJ2-3; CDR3 DNA: TGCGCCAGCAGATCCGTGGGGGCCTCAGATACGCAGTATTTT; CDR3 protein: CASRSVGASDTQYF
V gene: TRBV7-8; D gene: -; clone size: few; J gene: TRBJ2-7; CDR3 DNA: TGTGCCAGCAGCTCTTATAACTACGAGCAGTACTTC; CDR3 protein: CASSSYNYEQYF
V gene: TRBV20-1; D gene: TRBD2; clone size: few; J gene: TRBJ2-1; CDR3 DNA: TGCAGTGCTGCTTCTAGCGGGGTGAGCTCCTACAATGAGCAGTTCTTC; CDR3 protein: CSAASSGVSSYNEQFF
V gene: TRBV28; D gene: -; clone size: -; J gene: TRBJ1-5; CDR3 DNA: TGTGCCAGCAGTTTCAGGGGTGGACCCCAGCATTTT; CDR3 protein: CASSFRGGPQHF
V gene: TRBV28; D gene: -; clone size: -; J gene: TRBJ1-5; CDR3 DNA: TGTGCCAGCAGGGGACGAAGCAATCAGCCCCAGCATTTT; CDR3 protein: CASRGRSNQPQHF
V gene: TRBV6-2/TRBV6-3; D gene: -; clone size: many; J gene: TRBJ2-2; CDR3 DNA: TGTGCCAGCAGTTACGCCCGAGACCGGGGCAACACCGGGGAGCTGTTTTTT; CDR3 protein: CASSYARDRGNTGELFF
V gene: TRBV20-1; D gene: -; clone size: -; J gene: TRBJ2-2; CDR3 DNA: TGCAGTGCTAGCGACTTTAGCCTTGCGAACACCGGGGAGCTGTTTTTT; CDR3 protein: CSASDFSLANTGELFF
V gene: TRBV7-2; D gene: TRBD1; clone size: many; J gene: TRBJ2-7; CDR3 DNA: TGTGCCAGCAGCTTATCAGGGGGCGGCTACGAGCAGTACTTC; CDR3 protein: CASSLSGGGYEQYF
V gene: TRBV11-2; D gene: TRBD1; clone size: many; J gene: TRBJ2-1; CDR3 DNA: TGTGCCAGCAGCCCCTCCATGGCAGGGGGCTTTGAGCAGTTCTTC; CDR3 protein: CASSPSMAGGFEQFF
V gene: TRBV2; D gene: -; clone size: -; J gene: TRBJ2-3; CDR3 DNA: TGTGCCACGGAGGCCGGCACAGATACGCAGTATTTT; CDR3 protein: CATEAGTDTQYF
V gene: TRBV20-1; D gene: -; clone size: once; J gene: TRBJ2-3; CDR3 DNA: TGCAGTGCGCCCCGGCGGGCTCCCCAGGGAGATACGCAGTATTTT; CDR3 protein: CSAPRRAPQGDTQYF
V gene: TRBV4-3; D gene: -; clone size: -; J gene: TRBJ1-3; CDR3 DNA: TGCGCCAGCAGCCAACTAGCGAGCTCTGGAAACACCATATATTTT; CDR3 protein: CASSQLASSGNTIYF
V gene: TRBV18; D gene: TRBD1; clone size: -; J gene: TRBJ2-7; CDR3 DNA: TGTGCCAGCTCACAACTAACTCCGGGACAGGGGGATTCTGAGCAGTACTTC; CDR3 protein: CASSQLTPGQGDSEQYF
V gene: TRBV12-3/TRBV12-4; D gene: -; clone size: -; J gene: TRBJ2-5; CDR3 DNA: TGTGCCAGCAGTTTAGCGGGGACTTACCAAGAGACCCAGTACTTC; CDR3 protein: CASSLAGTYQETQYF
V gene: TRBV7-8; D gene: -; clone size: -; J gene: TRBJ2-5; CDR3 DNA: TGTGCCAGCAGCTTATCGGGCGGCGGTGAGGAGACCCAGTACTTC; CDR3 protein: CASSLSGGGEETQYF
V gene: TRBV6-6; D gene: -; clone size: -; J gene: TRBJ1-5; CDR3 DNA: TGTGCCAGCAGCCTTGCGTCGTCCAATCAGCCCCAGCATTTT; CDR3 protein: CASSLASSNQPQHF
V gene: TRBV2; D gene: -; clone size: few; J gene: TRBJ1-1; CDR3 DNA: TGTGCCAGCACCCGTCCGGGACTATCTAACACTGAAGCTTTCTTT; CDR3 protein: CASTRPGLSNTEAFF
V gene: TRBV7-2; D gene: TRBD2; clone size: few; J gene: TRBJ2-2; CDR3 DNA: TGTGCCAGCAGACTTAGGGCTAGCGGGACTCTAAACACCGGGGAGCTGTTTTTT; CDR3 protein: CASRLRASGTLNTGELFF